The next 27 T cell receptor beta chains were all read from a single sample in a study of T cells in Graves' hyperthyroidism and ophthalmopathy. Researchers amplified the TCR beta CDR3 regions from RNA transcripts. HTBI primers were employed in a first-round RT-PCR of the TCR CDR3. MiXCR was run by TCRdb on the multiplex PCR reads, yielding one entry per CDR3 protein. The table lists around 300,000 distinct CDR3 sequences, less than 30% of them singletons, with about a quarter in the top ten. The specimen was blood. These receptors all stem from a man aged 40-50 years with Graves' hyperthyroidism that later progressed to Graves' ophthalmopathy.

The V call is TRBV20-1, the J call TRBJ1-5; possible D gene TRBD1, 5 bases. The V end was cut by 1 base, the J end by 7 bases, with 17 bases between. Germline V gene sequence: CDR1 DFQATT, CDR2 SNEGSKA (reference sequence). The CDR3 runs 15 residues. Here the CDR3 reads CSARAPGDPTQPQHF. DNA for the CDR3: TGCAGTGCTAGAGCCCCGGGGGACCCAACCCAGCCCCAGCATTTT.

This clonotype was observed at least ten times. Here the CDR3 reads CASSGQEDQPQHF. The CDR3 DNA follows: TGTGCCAGCAGTGGCCAGGAGGATCAGCCCCAGCATTTT. The chain employs TRBV6-1 and TRBJ1-5, with unresolved D. The CDR3 sequence is 13 residues long. Trimming took 4 bases from V and 5 from J, leaving 9 bases between them. Germline values: CDR1 MNHNS, CDR2 SASEGT.

This clonotype was detected ten times or more. The rearrangement links TRBV20-1 to TRBJ1-1, with a tentative D call TRBD1 (5 bases). This CDR3 spans 11 amino acids. Trimming took 6 bases from V and 5 from J, leaving 10 bases between them. From germline, CDR1 is DFQATT and CDR2 SNEGSKA (reference sequence). CDR3 coding DNA: TGCAGTGCCCCTGACAGTACTGAAGCTTTCTTT. Its protein product is CSAPDSTEAFF.

This clonotype appeared a few times. The chain combines TRBV27 with TRBJ2-7; TRBD1 aligns across 8 bases. The CDR3 is 15 amino acids. Germline CDR1 reads MNHEY; CDR2 reads SMNVEV (reference sequence). Trimming removed 5 bases from V and 0 bases from J; junction bases left unmatched: 6. This CDR3 is CASSPYRGDSYEQYF. The CDR3 DNA sequence: TGTGCCAGCAGTCCCTACAGGGGGGACTCCTACGAGCAGTACTTC.

This clonotype has a count of ten or more. The J gene is TRBJ1-2, the V gene TRBV29-1; TRBD1 might be the D (5 bases). Trimming cost V 3 bases and J 2 bases, with 10 bases left between them. Germline V gene data show CDR1 as SQVTM and CDR2 as ANQGSEA. The CDR3 contains 13 residues. The CDR3 DNA is TGCAGCGTTGATAAGGGGACGAACTATGGCTACACCTTC. Protein: CSVDKGTNYGYTF. The full variable domain, its missing parts supplied by reference TRBV29-1 and TRBJ1-2, is SAVISQKPSRDICQRGTSLTIQCQVDSQVTMMFWYRQQPGQSLTLIATANQGSEATYESGFVIDKFPISRPNLTFSTLTVSNMSPEDSSIYLCSVDKGTNYGYTFGSGTRLTVV.

The rearrangement joins TRBV12-3 or TRBV12-4 to TRBJ1-1; TRBD1 is a possible D gene (5 bases). The V and J ends lost 10 bases and 10 bases respectively, with 19 bases between them. The CDR3 covers 12 residues. The CDR3 region has the DNA TGTGCCACCCATGGGGGGAAAGGTGGAGCTTTCTTT. This sequence encodes CATHGGKGGAFF.

Ten or more counts support this clonotype. DNA for the CDR3: TGTGCCAGCAGGAGAGGATCTTGGGACACTGAAGCTTTCTTT. As protein: CASRRGSWDTEAFF. This sequence joins TRBV7-2 and TRBJ1-1, with D hard to call. CDR1 SGHTA and CDR2 FQGNSA come from the germline V gene. The ends were cut back, 6 bases at V and 3 bases at J, with 14 bases in the middle. The CDR3 has 14 amino acids.

The J gene is TRBJ2-5, the V gene TRBV15; TRBD1 is a possible D gene (5 bases). Trimming shortened V by 0 bases and J by 2 bases, and 10 bases separated the two germline ends. The CDR3 contains 15 residues. The germline V gene has CDR1 LNHNV and CDR2 YYDKDF (reference sequence). The CDR3 bases are TGTGCCACCAGCAGAGACCCAGGGAAACAAGAGACCCAGTACTTC. Translation: CATSRDPGKQETQYF.

The CDR3 DNA sequence: TGTGCCAGCTCACCACTAATATTGACAGGGGGAGGAGAGACCCAGTACTTC. Its protein is CASSPLILTGGGETQYF. The V gene is TRBV18, the J gene TRBJ2-5; 9 bases fit TRBD1. This CDR3 is built from 17 residues. Germline CDR1 KGHSH, CDR2 LQKENI. With 1 base clipped from V and 4 bases from J, the junction kept 10 bases outside the gene matches.

In its sample, this clonotype was seen many times. The chain recombines TRBV12-3 or TRBV12-4 with TRBJ2-4, with D possibly being TRBD1 or TRBD2 (6 bases each). Trimming removed 10 bases at V and 2 bases at J, with 12 bases between. This CDR3 contains 13 residues. CDR3: CATLGGTKNIQYF. The CDR3 bases are TGTGCCACATTAGGGGGGACCAAAAACATTCAGTACTTC.

This clonotype has a count of ten or more. This rearrangement joins TRBV5-8 to TRBJ1-3; D unresolved. V shed 2 bases and J shed 0 bases, with 9 bases lying between them. The CDR3 runs to 15 residues. Germline-derived CDR1 and CDR2 are SGHTS and YDEGEE. The CDR3 spells CASSFGSNSGNTIYF. For the CDR3, the DNA is TGTGCCAGCAGCTTCGGCAGTAACTCTGGAAACACCATATATTTT.

This clonotype was observed at least ten times. The chain links TRBV7-3 to TRBJ2-5, with 10 bases lining up with TRBD2. CDR1 is SGHTA and CDR2 is FQGTGA in the germline V gene. Unmatched junction bases numbered 6, after V lost 1 base and J lost 10 bases. The CDR3 extends over 14 amino acids. CDR3 sequence (DNA): TGTGCCAGCAGCTTAAGTTCTCTAGCGGGGGTCCAGTACTTC. Its protein is CASSLSSLAGVQYF.

This clonotype came up many times. The rearrangement uses TRBV28 and TRBJ1-1; TRBD1 is a possible D gene (5 bases). Germline V gene data show CDR1 as MDHEN and CDR2 as SYDVKM. The CDR3 totals 15 residues. The ends were cut back, 5 bases at V and 0 bases at J, with 13 bases in the middle. CDR3 in DNA: TGTGCCAGCAGTCGGGGCAGACCCATGAACACTGAAGCTTTCTTT. Translation gives CASSRGRPMNTEAFF.

This clonotype was counted ten times or more. The chain joins TRBV6-5 to TRBJ1-1; D is possibly TRBD1 (5 bases). The V end lost 4 bases, the J end lost 11 bases, and 17 bases lay between the germline ends. The CDR3 is made up of 13 amino acids. Germline V gene lookup returns CDR1 MNHEY and CDR2 SVGAGI. CDR3 loop: CASSSTPRDVAFF. CDR3 nucleotide sequence: TGTGCCAGCAGTTCCACCCCCCGGGACGTGGCTTTCTTT.

In its sample, this clonotype was seen many times. This chain joins TRBV6-1 and TRBJ1-5, with 8 bases lining up with TRBD1. The CDR3 is 17 amino acids. Germline lookup yields CDR1 MNHNS and CDR2 SASEGT. Trimming at V came to 1 base and at J to 2 bases, leaving 7 bases not matched to a gene. Written as DNA, the CDR3 is TGTGCCAGCAGTGAAGAGGGCAGGGGGCTCGGCAATCAGCCCCAGCATTTT. It translates to CASSEEGRGLGNQPQHF.

This clonotype was picked up many times. V gene TRBV20-1 combines with J gene TRBJ1-1; D is uncertain. The germline V and J ends were trimmed by 3 bases and 3 bases, with 8 bases remaining between them. This CDR3 is built from 12 residues. CDR1 is DFQATT and CDR2 is SNEGSKA in the germline V gene (reference sequence). CDR3 bases: TGCAGTGCTAGTAATGGGGACACTGAAGCTTTCTTT. Its protein is CSASNGDTEAFF.

This clonotype was recorded a few times. This chain uses TRBV20-1 with TRBJ1-1, with D hard to call. The V gene's germline CDR1 is DFQATT and CDR2 SNEGSKA (reference sequence). V lost 1 base and J 6 bases, leaving 9 bases between the germline ends. CDR3 size: 12 residues. In DNA, the CDR3 is TGCAGTGCTAGAGGTCAGGTCTCTGAAGCTTTCTTT. Protein: CSARGQVSEAFF.

This clonotype was seen ten or more times. CDR3 coding DNA: TGTGCCTGGAGTGTGGGGACAGGGGGCTACGAGCAGTACTTC. Its protein is CAWSVGTGGYEQYF. The chain combines TRBV30 with TRBJ2-7; 11 bases agree with TRBD1. The ends lost 0 bases at V and 3 bases at J; junction bases unmatched: 1. CDR1 and CDR2 from the germline V gene are GTSNPN and SVGIG (reference sequence). This CDR3 has 14 residues.

This clonotype has at least ten counts. This chain joins TRBV7-3 and TRBJ2-7; D gene unclear. This CDR3 region has 14 residues. V dropped 4 bases and J dropped 6 bases, with 16 bases sitting between them. Looked up from germline, CDR1 is SGHTA and CDR2 is FQGTGA. CDR3 in DNA: TGTGCCAGCAGCTCAAACCCTCCCCGGGCCGAGCAGTACTTC. It translates to CASSSNPPRAEQYF.

This clonotype was recorded a few times. The chain is built from TRBV4-2 and TRBJ2-5; D may be TRBD2 (5 bases). The germline gives CDR1 LGHNA, CDR2 YNFKEQ. The CDR3 is 17 amino acids. Trimming took 3 bases from V and 5 from J, leaving 22 bases between them. The CDR3: CASSQEPAGKTLETQYF. CDR3 DNA: TGTGCCAGCAGCCAGGAGCCGGCGGGTAAAACACTCGAGACCCAGTACTTC.

Ten or more counts support this clonotype. The chain combines TRBV25-1 with TRBJ1-2, with 7 bases that match TRBD1. The CDR3 sequence is 15 residues long. V shed 3 bases and J 2 bases; nucleotides not matched to a gene: 6. Per the germline V gene, CDR1 is MGHDK and CDR2 is SYGVNS. The CDR3 here is CASSERGQANYGYTF. In nucleotides, the CDR3 is TGTGCCAGCAGTGAGCGTGGACAGGCAAACTATGGCTACACCTTC.

Many counts were recorded for this clonotype. The chain employs TRBV11-2 and TRBJ2-2; 10 bases map to TRBD2. CDR3 length: 18 amino acids. The junction had 10 bases not matched to a gene; V was cut back by 3 bases and J by 3 bases. Germline lookup yields CDR1 SGHAT and CDR2 FQNNGV. CDR3 nucleotides: TGTGCCAGCAGCTTCCCCACTAGCGGGATACGGTACACCGGGGAGCTGTTTTTT. Translating it yields CASSFPTSGIRYTGELFF.

In its sample, this clonotype was seen many times. The chain employs TRBV29-1 and TRBJ2-7; 7 nucleotides match TRBD1. The germline V gene has CDR1 SQVTM and CDR2 ANQGSEA. Trimming at V came to 5 bases and at J to 3 bases, leaving 1 base not matched to a gene. The CDR3 runs 11 residues. The CDR3 region is CSVRTGYEQYF. DNA for the CDR3: TGCAGCGTTAGGACAGGCTACGAGCAGTACTTC.

This clonotype was counted many times. This chain joins TRBV5-1 and TRBJ1-1; no definite D call. The germline V gene encodes CDR1 SGHRS and CDR2 YFSETQ. Trimming pared 4 bases from V and 7 bases from J, leaving 11 bases between. The CDR3 spans 12 residues. DNA of the CDR3: TGCGCCAGCAGCGAAGATGAGGGTGAAGCTTTCTTT. Translation gives CASSEDEGEAFF.

J is TRBJ1-1 and V is TRBV6-5; 10 bases match TRBD1. The CDR3 spans 17 residues. Per the germline V gene, CDR1 is MNHEY and CDR2 is SVGAGI. The junction had 13 bases not matched to a gene; V was cut back by 4 bases and J by 5 bases. CDR3 loop: CASSSTPGQGYGTEAFF. The CDR3 nucleotides are TGTGCCAGCAGTTCCACCCCGGGACAGGGGTATGGAACTGAAGCTTTCTTT.

There are many counts of this clonotype. This chain joins TRBV5-1 and TRBJ1-2; 10 bases align to TRBD1. Looked up from germline, CDR1 is SGHRS and CDR2 is YFSETQ. Trimming cost V 5 bases and J 0 bases; bases outside gene matches: 4. The CDR3 is made up of 15 amino acids. The CDR3 spells CASSFGTGANYGYTF. DNA of the CDR3: TGCGCCAGCAGTTTTGGGACAGGGGCTAACTATGGCTACACCTTC.

The V and J genes are TRBV27 and TRBJ2-7; TRBD2 matches at 8 bases. This CDR3 spans 15 amino acids. The germline CDR1 and CDR2 sequences are MNHEY and SMNVEV (reference sequence). V lost 6 bases to trimming and J lost 7 bases; unmatched junction nucleotides: 14. DNA of the CDR3: TGTGCCAGCAGCCCGGGACTAGTGAGGCCCTGGGAGCAGTACTTC. Translation: CASSPGLVRPWEQYF.